This T cell receptor (beta chain) was profiled in a study of T cells after yellow fever vaccination. Overall study context: Some fractions had low cell numbers, and these were prepared with SMART-Seq v4 Ultra Low Input.

The trim removed 3 bases at V and 2 bases at J, leaving 4 bases unmatched. This CDR3 comprises 14 residues. Germline lookup yields CDR1 SGHDT and CDR2 YYEEEE. TCRdb itself ran the 5' RACE reads through MiXCR, one entry per CDR3 protein. Found here are tens of thousands of distinct CDR3 sequences, around 7.8% of them singletons; the top ten hold roughly 28%. This TCR was sampled from a man aged 18 to 35 who received the YFV17D yellow fever vaccine. The starting material was CD8+ T cells sorted from PBMCs, obtained 9 to 10 days after the first yellow fever vaccination. The chain is built from TRBV5-6 and TRBJ2-5; 7 positions match TRBD2. The CDR3 DNA reads TGTGCCAGCAGCTCGCCCGGGAGGCAAGAGACCCAGTACTTC. Translated, it gives CASSSPGRQETQYF.